This T cell receptor beta chain was observed in a study of T cells in women clearing cervical HPV infection. Prevalent HPV16 infections were excluded; only incident single HPV16 infections included. Dot-blot hybridization genotyped cervical HPV amplified with MY09/MY11 PCR. Genomic DNA, averaging around 1,200 ng per sample, yielded TCR beta CDR3 via immunoSEQ. Repertoires were generated with immunoSEQ multiplex PCR, while TCRdb's copy carries only in-frame clones and drops some. The sample table sets out fewer than 15,000 clones. For this clone: The read terminates 3 residues ahead of where the CDR3 ends, so the germline J gene completes it.

Per the germline V gene, CDR1 is ENHRY and CDR2 is SYGVKD. This CDR3 region has 12 residues. The ends were cut back, 6 bases at V and 7 bases at J, with 10 bases in the middle. The clonotype originates from a woman aged 18 to 75 with a cervical HPV16 infection that either progressed to CIN3+ or cleared (not recorded which). The material sequenced was blood buffy coat. The chain carries TRBV10-3 and TRBJ1-5; weak D call: TRBD1 (6 bases). The CDR3 DNA, read in part, is TGTGCCATCAGAACAGGGTACCAGCCC. Its translation: CAIRTGYQP. The whole CDR3 reads CAIRTGYQPQHF.